The 8 T cell receptor beta chains given below trace back to one sample, sequenced in a study of blood T cell repertoires in COVID-19. TCRdb's table, derived via immunoSEQ multiplex PCR, lists solely in-frame clones and lacks some. The sample lists 85,000 to 130,000 clones, around nine tenths occurring once. The source material was peripheral blood. Receptor source: a man aged 70 or older with acute or convalescent COVID-19.

The chain uses TRBV6-2 or TRBV6-3 and TRBJ2-7; 8 bases agree with TRBD1. The CDR3 is 16 amino acids. Germline V gene sequence: CDR1 MNHEY, CDR2 SVGEGT. The V gene end was trimmed by 2 bases and the J gene end by 2 bases; junction bases not matched to a gene: 8. As DNA, the CDR3 is TGTGCCAGCAGTTACACGGCAGGGGGCCCCACCTACGAGCAGTACTTC. Its protein product is CASSYTAGGPTYEQYF.

The chain is built from TRBV5-1 and TRBJ2-3; D unclear. Germline loops: CDR1 SGHRS, CDR2 YFSETQ. This CDR3 has 15 amino acids. With 0 bases removed from V and 0 bases from J, the gap between germline ends came to 8 bases. The CDR3 spells CASSLGQTSTDTQYF. The DNA for the CDR3 is TGCGCCAGCAGCTTGGGCCAGACTAGCACAGATACGCAGTATTTT. The complete variable domain, with remaining parts taken from reference TRBV5-1 and TRBJ2-3, reads KAGVTQTPRYLIKTRGQQVTLSCSPISGHRSVSWYQQTPGQGLQFLFEYFSETQRNKGNFPGRFSGRQFSNSRSEMNVSTLELGDSALYLCASSLGQTSTDTQYFGPGTRLTVL.

The chain uses TRBV7-9 and TRBJ2-1; possibly TRBD1 for D (6 bases). Germline V gene data show CDR1 as SEHNR and CDR2 as FQNEAQ (reference sequence). This CDR3 is 13 amino acids long. Trimming stripped 0 bases from V and 8 bases from J, with 8 bases between. This chain's CDR3 is CASSLAGGDEQFF. In DNA form, the CDR3 reads TGTGCCAGCAGCTTAGCAGGGGGAGATGAGCAGTTCTTC. Full variable domain (missing parts from reference TRBV7-9 and TRBJ2-1): DTGVSQNPRHKITKRGQNVTFRCDPISEHNRLYWYRQTLGQGPEFLTYFQNEAQLEKSRLLSDRFSAERPKGSFSTLEIQRTEQGDSAMYLCASSLAGGDEQFFGPGTRLTVL.

The chain has TRBV6-5 and TRBJ1-4; the match to TRBD1 covers 7 bases. Trimming took 2 bases from V and 6 from J; bases not matched to a gene: 6. Germline lookup yields CDR1 MNHEY and CDR2 SVGAGI. The CDR3 totals 15 residues. The CDR3 sequence: CASSYAQGDDEKLFF. Written as DNA, the CDR3 is TGTGCCAGCAGTTACGCGCAGGGGGATGATGAAAAACTGTTTTTT.

The V call is TRBV4-1, the J call TRBJ1-2, with D possibly matching TRBD1 (6 bases). V lost 4 bases, J lost 0 bases, and 9 bases lay in between. Germline V gives CDR1 MGHRA, CDR2 YSYEKL. The CDR3 is 14 residues long. The CDR3 region has the DNA TGCGCCAGCAGCCCGGGACAAGCTAACTATGGCTACACCTTC. Its protein product is CASSPGQANYGYTF.

The chain has TRBV30 and TRBJ1-1; 9 bases map to TRBD1. This CDR3 is built from 15 residues. Germline CDR1 reads GTSNPN; CDR2 reads SVGIG (reference sequence). Trimming cost V 7 bases and J 4 bases; bases outside gene matches: 13. DNA for the CDR3: TGTGCCTCAGGGACAGGGAAGGGCCTGATCACTGAAGCTTTCTTT. Amino acid sequence: CASGTGKGLITEAFF.

This clone has just a few counts. The rearrangement joins TRBV28 to TRBJ2-1; the D gene is possibly TRBD2 (6 bases). The CDR3 is 15 amino acids. CDR1 and CDR2 (germline): MDHEN, SYDVKM. Trimming shortened V by 5 bases and J by 0 bases, and 11 bases separated the two germline ends. The CDR3 reads CASSRVAVSYNEQFF. CDR3 sequence (DNA): TGTGCCAGCAGTAGGGTAGCGGTCTCCTACAATGAGCAGTTCTTC.

The chain links TRBV5-1 to TRBJ1-2, with D maybe TRBD1 (6 bases). Trimming cost V 1 base and J 2 bases, with 15 bases left between them. Germline V CDR1 and CDR2: SGHRS, YFSETQ. This CDR3 spans 16 amino acids. DNA for the CDR3: TGCGCCAGCAGCTTGAACCGGGACACACAGAACTATGGCTACACCTTC. It is translated as CASSLNRDTQNYGYTF.